These T cell receptor delta chains were read from a single sample in a study of fetal and pediatric gammadelta thymocytes. TCRdb called clones from the reads again using CATT. The sample has some 760 delta-chain clones; about 18% are singletons. Input material: Vgamma9Vdelta2 gamma-delta T cells from the thymus. These receptors were collected from a human fetus. Both conserved end residues are part of each CDR3. A D gene is named only where the DNA matches it firmly. The size of a clone is reported for some rows only, either as once, few or many, or as a class for expanded clones.

J: TRDJ3
size: large
D: TRDD3
V: TRDV2
CDR3: CACDILGDTWDTRQMFF
DNA: TGTGCCTGTGACATACTGGGGGATACCTGGGACACCCGACAGATGTTTTTC

J: TRDJ2
size: large
D: TRDD3
V: TRDV2
CDR3: CACDTGTGGYGPAQLFF
DNA: TGTGCCTGTGACACCGGGACTGGGGGATACGGTCCAGCACAACTCTTCTTT

J: TRDJ3
size: large
D: TRDD3
V: TRDV2
CDR3: CACDTLGDTWDTRQMFF
DNA: TGTGCCTGTGACACACTGGGGGATACCTGGGACACCCGACAGATGTTTTTC

J: TRDJ3
size: .
D: .
V: TRDV2
CDR3: CACDSSWDTRQMFF
DNA: TGTGCCTGTGACAGCTCCTGGGACACCCGACAGATGTTTTTC

J: TRDJ1
size: large
D: TRDD3
V: TRAV23/DV6
CDR3: CAALGDTYTDKLIF
DNA: TGTGCAGCACTGGGGGATACGTACACCGATAAACTCATCTTT

J: TRDJ3
size: large
D: TRDD3
V: TRDV2
CDR3: CACDYWGSSWDTRQMFF
DNA: TGTGCCTGTGATTACTGGGGGAGCTCCTGGGACACCCGACAGATGTTTTTC

J: TRDJ2
size: few
D: TRDD3
V: TRDV2
CDR3: CACDTGGYGRAQLFF
DNA: TGTGCCTGTGACACCGGAGGATACGGGAGAGCACAACTCTTCTTT

J: TRDJ3
size: medium-sized
D: TRDD3
V: TRDV2
CDR3: CACDKILGDTWDTRQMFF
DNA: TGTGCCTGTGACAAAATACTGGGGGATACCTGGGACACCCGACAGATGTTTTTC

J: TRDJ3
size: medium-sized
D: TRDD3
V: TRDV2
CDR3: CACDTTGGYSWDTRQMFF
DNA: TGTGCCTGTGACACTACTGGGGGATACTCCTGGGACACCCGACAGATGTTTTTC

J: TRDJ3
size: medium-sized
D: TRDD3
V: TRDV2
CDR3: CACDKYWGSSWDTRQMFF
DNA: TGTGCCTGTGACAAGTACTGGGGGAGCTCCTGGGACACCCGACAGATGTTTTTC